These T cell receptor beta chains were read from a single sample in a study of blood T cells in healthy people across ages. TCRdb passed the 5' RACE reads through MiXCR, listing each CDR3 protein once. This table holds about 570,000 distinct CDR3 sequences, 25% to 30% found once. Sequenced input: blood. All receptors derive from a woman aged 70-85 years in good health. Both conserved end residues are part of each CDR3. Fields, in order: J gene, D gene, V gene, clone size, CDR3 DNA, CDR3 protein. A D gene is named only where the DNA matches it firmly. Where a row states a size, it is once, few, many or the class of an expanded clone; other rows omit it.

TRBJ2-3 | - | TRBV5-1 | few | TGCGCCAGCAGTACTATAGATACGCAGTATTTT | CASSTIDTQYF
TRBJ2-1 | TRBD2 | TRBV12-3/TRBV12-4 | - | TGTGCCAGCAGTTTAGTTAGCGGGAACGACAATGAGCAGTTCTTC | CASSLVSGNDNEQFF
TRBJ1-3 | - | TRBV6-6 | - | TGTGCCAGCAGTAAGGGTCAGAGCTCTGGAAACACCATATATTTT | CASSKGQSSGNTIYF
TRBJ2-3 | - | TRBV11-2 | - | TGTGCCAGCAGCCAGCTAGCTTTCGGCACAGATACGCAGTATTTT | CASSQLAFGTDTQYF
TRBJ1-1 | TRBD1 | TRBV15 | - | TGTGCCACCAGCAGAACCGAACGACAGGGAATGAGTAAAGCTTTCTTT | CATSRTERQGMSKAFF
TRBJ2-3 | - | TRBV7-9 | few | TGTGCCAGCAGCTTAGCGGTGGGGGTAAGCACAGATACGCAGTATTTT | CASSLAVGVSTDTQYF
TRBJ1-4 | - | TRBV27 | many | TGTGCCAGCAGTTTACGCGGGGGGACAAATGAAAAACTGTTTTTT | CASSLRGGTNEKLFF
TRBJ2-4 | - | TRBV3-1 | - | TGTGCCAGCAGCCAAGAACAGCCCTGGGCAGAACTAGCCAAAAACATTCAGTACTTC | CASSQEQPWAELAKNIQYF
TRBJ1-1 | - | TRBV9 | - | TGTGCCAGCAGCGGACCCTCACCGAACACTGAAGCTTTCTTT | CASSGPSPNTEAFF
TRBJ2-3 | - | TRBV20-1 | few | TGCAGTGCTAGCCCCCTTACTCGCACAGATACGCAGTATTTT | CSASPLTRTDTQYF
TRBJ1-2 | - | TRBV28 | few | TGTGCCAGCAGTTTAAGCGGGTTTACTAACTATGGCTACACCTTC | CASSLSGFTNYGYTF
TRBJ2-5 | - | TRBV20-1 | - | TGCAGTGCTAGACCGGGAGCCGGAGGAGAGACCCAGTACTTC | CSARPGAGGETQYF